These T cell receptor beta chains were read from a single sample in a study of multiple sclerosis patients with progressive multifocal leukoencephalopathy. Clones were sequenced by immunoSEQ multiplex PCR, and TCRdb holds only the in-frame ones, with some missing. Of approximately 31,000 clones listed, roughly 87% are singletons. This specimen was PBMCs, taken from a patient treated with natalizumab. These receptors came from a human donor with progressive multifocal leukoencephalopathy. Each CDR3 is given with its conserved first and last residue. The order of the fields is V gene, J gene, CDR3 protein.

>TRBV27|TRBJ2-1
CASSLTRGDEQFF
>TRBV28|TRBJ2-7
CASSLLGYEQYF
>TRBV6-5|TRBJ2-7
CASSYRLAESYEQYF
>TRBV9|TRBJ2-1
CASSVSRGAYNEQFF
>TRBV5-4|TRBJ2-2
CASSLRNTGELFF
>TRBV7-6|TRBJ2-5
CASSRPLATQYF
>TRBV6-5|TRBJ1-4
CASSYSRVGYLFF
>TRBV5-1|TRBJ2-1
CASSLVEREGLGDEQFF
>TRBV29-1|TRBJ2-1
CSVGLAGGNNEQFF
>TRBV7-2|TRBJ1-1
CASSLELNTEAFF
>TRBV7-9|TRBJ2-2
CASSLRTGELFF
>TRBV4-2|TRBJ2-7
CASSQESMAGHYEQYF
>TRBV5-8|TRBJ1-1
CASSLQGANTEAFF
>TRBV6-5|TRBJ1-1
CASSPPEGRREPFF
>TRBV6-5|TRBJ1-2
CASSYGTPGTNYGYTF
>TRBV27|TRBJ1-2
CASSLVGGYGYTF
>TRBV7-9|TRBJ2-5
CATSQGARVGETQYF
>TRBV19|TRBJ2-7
CASSIGRDFEQYF
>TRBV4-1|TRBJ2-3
CASSQEATQCF
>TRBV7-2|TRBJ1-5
CASSPTSFLYSPQHF
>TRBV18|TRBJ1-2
CASSPLKGSWGYTF
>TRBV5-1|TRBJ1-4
CASSLAATNEKLFF
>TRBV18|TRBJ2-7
CASSPRATGEQYF
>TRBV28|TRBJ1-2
CASSLDRDMLDYGYTF
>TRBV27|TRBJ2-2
CASRVGGRTGELFF
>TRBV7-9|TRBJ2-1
CASSQIETTSNEQFF
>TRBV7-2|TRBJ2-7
CASSYEVHEQYF
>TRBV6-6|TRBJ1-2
CASSRGGYYGYTF
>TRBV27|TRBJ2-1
CASSFSPAYNEQFF
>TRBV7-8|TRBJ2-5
CASSPNRALRETQYF
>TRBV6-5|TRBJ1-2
CASKDPLYGYTF
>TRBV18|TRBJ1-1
CASSPQFVNTEAFF
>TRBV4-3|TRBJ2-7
CASSQETGEAYVQYF
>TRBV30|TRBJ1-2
CAWSQTGLSYGYTF
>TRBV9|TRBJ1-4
CASSAAAGEEKLFF
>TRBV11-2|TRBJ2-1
CASSRVRWSSYNEQFF
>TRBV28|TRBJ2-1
CASTIQAVGSSRQFF
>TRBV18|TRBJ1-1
CASSPRSLGGVNTEAFF
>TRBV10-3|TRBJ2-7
CATKSRDRGLDEQYF
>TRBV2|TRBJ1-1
CASSGRTDTEAFF
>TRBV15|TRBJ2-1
CATSSFAGDNRNEQFF
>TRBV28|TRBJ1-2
CACSLVALGNGYTF
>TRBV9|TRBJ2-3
CASSVAADTQYF
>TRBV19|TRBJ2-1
CASSIGGRSGPEQFF